Listed here are 30 T cell receptor beta chains from one sample, sequenced in a study of blood T cell repertoires in COVID-19. Clones were sequenced by immunoSEQ multiplex PCR, and TCRdb holds only the in-frame ones, with some missing. Of about 100,000 clones detected, roughly 84% appear once; the ten largest clones hold approximately 26%. What was sequenced was peripheral blood. The source is a man aged 55 to 70 with acute or convalescent COVID-19.

The V and J genes are TRBV30 and TRBJ1-1; D is possibly TRBD1 (6 bases). The CDR3 extends over 13 amino acids. From germline, CDR1 is GTSNPN and CDR2 SVGIG (reference sequence). V was clipped by 3 bases and J by 1 base, with 9 bases between them. The CDR3: CAWRVQGNTEAFF. The CDR3 DNA sequence: TGTGCCTGGAGGGTACAGGGGAACACTGAAGCTTTCTTT.

This clone was found a few times. The chain couples TRBV10-1 to TRBJ1-2; 11 bases align to TRBD1. Germline CDR1 and CDR2: WNHNN and SYGVQD (reference sequence). The CDR3 spans 14 residues. J gave up 6 bases and V 4 bases, and 4 bases lay outside the gene matches. The CDR3 sequence is CASSGGTGGDGYTF. The CDR3 DNA follows: TGCGCCAGCAGTGGCGGGACAGGGGGTGATGGCTACACCTTC.

The chain recombines TRBV20-1 with TRBJ2-1; D is unclear. Germline assignment: CDR1 DFQATT and CDR2 SNEGSKA (reference sequence). V was trimmed by 3 bases and J by 0 bases, leaving 9 bases between them. This CDR3 is 14 amino acids long. As DNA, the CDR3 is TGCAGTGCTAGTGCGTACAGCTCCTACAATGAGCAGTTCTTC. It codes for CSASAYSSYNEQFF.

CDR3 sequence (DNA): TGTGCCAGCTCACAGACGCAGGAGGGCTCAAACACTGAAGCTTTCTTT. This encodes CASSQTQEGSNTEAFF. The rearrangement links TRBV18 to TRBJ1-1; D remains unclear. Germline-derived CDR1 and CDR2 are KGHSH and LQKENI. V gave up 4 bases and J gave up 2 bases, with 17 bases separating them. The CDR3 length is 16 residues.

The chain recombines TRBV23-1 with TRBJ2-5; 10 bases fit TRBD1. TRBV23-1 is an ORF for which the function is uncertain. This CDR3 comprises 15 residues. V lost 4 bases and J lost 6; bases outside the gene matches: 8. CDR3 loop: CASSPRQGAFKTQYF. CDR3 DNA sequence: TGCGCCAGCAGTCCCCGACAGGGGGCCTTTAAGACCCAGTACTTC.

V is TRBV4-3 and J is TRBJ1-1; D is unclear. This CDR3 contains 14 residues. Germline V gene lookup returns CDR1 LGHNA and CDR2 YSLEER. V was pared by 3 bases and J by 3 bases, with 11 bases between. The CDR3 loop reads CASSHKLRDTEAFF. As DNA, the CDR3 is TGCGCCAGCAGCCACAAACTCCGAGACACTGAAGCTTTCTTT.

This rearrangement joins TRBV3-1 (or the pseudogene TRBV3-2) to TRBJ2-1; 14 nucleotides match TRBD2. J was trimmed by 8 bases and V by 2 bases; bases with no gene match: 8. CDR1 is LGHDT, CDR2 YNNKEL, per germline (reference sequence). There are 17 residues in the CDR3. CDR3 region: CASSQRAGTSGSDEQFF. For the CDR3, the DNA is TGTGCCAGCAGCCAAAGGGCCGGGACTAGCGGGAGTGATGAGCAGTTCTTC.

The chain recombines TRBV6-2 or TRBV6-3 with TRBJ1-5; the match to TRBD1 covers 7 bases. The germline V gene encodes CDR1 MNHEY and CDR2 SVGEGT. With V trimmed by 4 bases and J by 3 bases, 6 bases remained unmatched. The CDR3 loop spans 15 amino acids. CDR3 in amino acids: CASSSKTGFNQPQHF. In DNA, the CDR3 is TGTGCCAGCAGTTCCAAGACAGGGTTCAATCAGCCCCAGCATTTT.

The chain recombines TRBV10-3 with TRBJ2-3; 7 bases map to TRBD2. The CDR3 contains 16 residues. Germline CDR1 reads ENHRY; CDR2 reads SYGVKD. The J segment lost 4 bases and the V segment lost 5 bases, leaving 12 bases of the junction unmatched. As DNA, the CDR3 is TGTGCCATCAGTTACGCGGGAGCGGGAACCGCAGATACGCAGTATTTT. Encoded protein: CAISYAGAGTADTQYF.

J is TRBJ2-2 and V is TRBV6-2 or TRBV6-3, with 9 bases that match TRBD1. The CDR3 is made up of 15 amino acids. After removal of 4 bases from V and 1 base from J, the junction contained 1 base not matched to a gene. Germline CDR1 reads MNHEY; CDR2 reads SVGEGT. This chain's CDR3 is CASSSDRGNTGELFF. As DNA, the CDR3 is TGTGCCAGCAGTTCGGACAGGGGGAACACCGGGGAGCTGTTTTTT.

The J gene is TRBJ1-1, the V gene TRBV5-1; the match to TRBD1 covers 9 bases. CDR3 length equals 14 residues. The V and J ends lost 4 bases and 4 bases, in that order; junction bases with no gene match: 5. Germline assignment: CDR1 SGHRS and CDR2 YFSETQ. The CDR3 spells CASSKGQGFTEAFF. The CDR3, as DNA: TGCGCCAGCAGCAAGGGACAGGGATTCACTGAAGCTTTCTTT.

The chain joins TRBV10-2 to TRBJ2-1; possible D gene TRBD2, 6 bases. CDR3 length equals 15 residues. Germline CDR1 reads WSHSY; CDR2 reads SAAADI. The V gene lost 7 bases and the J gene lost 7 bases, with 20 bases spanning the gap. CDR3 loop: CASTVSGGRINEQFF. CDR3 DNA: TGCGCCAGCACGGTTAGCGGTGGTCGCATAAATGAGCAGTTCTTC.

J is TRBJ2-3 and V is TRBV4-3, with D perhaps matching TRBD2 (7 bases). Germline V gene lookup returns CDR1 LGHNA and CDR2 YSLEER. The ends were cut back, 4 bases at V and 3 bases at J, with 17 bases in the middle. This CDR3 region has 16 residues. The CDR3 sequence is CASSPHVGGRTDTQYF. The CDR3 DNA reads TGCGCCAGCAGCCCCCATGTGGGGGGGCGGACAGATACGCAGTATTTT.

This clone has a handful of counts. The chain employs TRBV14 and TRBJ1-2; 9 bases agree with TRBD1. Germline V gene data show CDR1 as SGHDN and CDR2 as FVKESK. V was pared by 5 bases and J by 8 bases, with 9 bases of the junction left unmatched. CDR3 length equals 14 residues. This CDR3 is CASSTTGTGIGYTF. Here the CDR3 DNA reads TGTGCCAGCAGCACAACCGGGACAGGGATCGGCTACACCTTC.

V and J are TRBV15 and TRBJ1-5, with a tentative D call TRBD1 (6 bases). V was cut by 4 bases and J by 6 bases, with 10 bases left in between. Germline assignment: CDR1 LNHNV and CDR2 YYDKDF (reference sequence). The CDR3 spans 13 residues. CDR3 nucleotide sequence: TGTGCCACCAGCACAGGGGAAGGTCAGCCCCAGCATTTT. Encoded protein: CATSTGEGQPQHF.

The CDR3 sequence is CASSEPLALATGELFF. CDR3 DNA: TGCGCCAGCAGTGAGCCCCTCGCCCTAGCGACCGGGGAGCTGTTTTTT. V gene TRBV10-2 combines with J gene TRBJ2-2; D possibly corresponds to TRBD2 (6 bases). This CDR3 has 16 residues. Germline CDR1 and CDR2: WSHSY and SAAADI. Trimming shortened V by 2 bases and J by 5 bases, and 15 bases separated the two germline ends.

The chain joins TRBV7-9 to TRBJ2-4; 8 nucleotides line up with TRBD1. With V trimmed by 0 bases and J by 7 bases, 5 bases remained unmatched. The germline gives CDR1 SEHNR, CDR2 FQNEAQ (reference sequence). The CDR3 extends over 15 amino acids. CDR3 DNA: TGTGCCAGCAGCTTAGCCCAGGGGGCTAGGAACATTCAGTACTTC. Protein: CASSLAQGARNIQYF. The full variable domain, with the rest looked up from reference TRBV7-9 and TRBJ2-4, is DTGVSQNPRHKITKRGQNVTFRCDPISEHNRLYWYRQTLGQGPEFLTYFQNEAQLEKSRLLSDRFSAERPKGSFSTLEIQRTEQGDSAMYLCASSLAQGARNIQYFGAGTRLSVL.

This clone was recorded once. This chain connects TRBV11-3 to TRBJ2-3; the D gene is possibly TRBD1 (6 bases). V lost 0 bases and J lost 5, with 12 bases in between. The CDR3 length is 15 residues. Per the germline V gene, CDR1 is SGHNT and CDR2 is YENEEA. This chain's CDR3 is CASSLDQGFLDTQYF. The CDR3, as DNA: TGTGCCAGCAGCTTAGATCAGGGGTTCTTAGATACGCAGTATTTT.

The chain has TRBV2 and TRBJ1-4; TRBD1 matches 9 bases. Trimming at V came to 5 bases and at J to 3 bases, leaving 7 bases not matched to a gene. Per the germline V gene, CDR1 is SNHLY and CDR2 is FYNNEI. The CDR3 extends over 16 amino acids. The CDR3 DNA follows: TGTGCCAGCAGTTTACAGGGGGCTAAAGCTAATGAAAAACTGTTTTTT. The encoded protein is CASSLQGAKANEKLFF.

CDR3 sequence: CASRVSLAGGLYEQYF. The CDR3 DNA follows: TGTGCCAGCAGAGTTTCTTTAGCGGGAGGGCTCTACGAGCAGTACTTC. The V call is TRBV28, the J call TRBJ2-7; 11 bases line up with TRBD2. This CDR3 has 16 residues. CDR1 MDHEN and CDR2 SYDVKM come from the germline V gene. After removal of 6 bases from V and 3 bases from J, the junction contained 10 bases not matched to a gene. Combining the CDR3 with reference TRBV28 and TRBJ2-7 gives the whole variable domain DVKVTQSSRYLVKRTGEKVFLECVQDMDHENMFWYRQDPGLGLRLIYFSYDVKMKEKGDIPEGYSVSREKKERFSLILESASTNQTSMYLCASRVSLAGGLYEQYFGPGTRLTVT.

In this sample, this clone turned up once. The rearrangement joins TRBV28 to TRBJ1-1; D might be TRBD1 (6 bases). The CDR3 has 15 amino acids. V was trimmed by 4 bases and J by 1 base, leaving 13 bases between them. Germline CDR1 reads MDHEN; CDR2 reads SYDVKM. In DNA, the CDR3 is TGTGCCAGCAGTTCTTTTTGGGACAAGAACACTGAAGCTTTCTTT. Its protein is CASSSFWDKNTEAFF.

The V gene is TRBV7-6, the J gene TRBJ1-3; possibly TRBD1 for D (5 bases). CDR3 length: 16 amino acids. Trimming cost V 1 base and J 0 bases, with 10 bases left between them. CDR1 and CDR2 from the germline V gene are SGHVS and FNYEAQ. The CDR3 protein is CASSLGQGLSGNTIYF. In DNA form, the CDR3 reads TGTGCCAGCAGCTTAGGCCAGGGCCTCTCTGGAAACACCATATATTTT.

The genes are TRBV10-2 and TRBJ2-2, with TRBD2 as a possible D gene (6 bases). Germline V CDR1 and CDR2: WSHSY, SAAADI. This CDR3 is built from 15 residues. Trimming shortened V by 4 bases and J by 6 bases, and 15 bases separated the two germline ends. The CDR3 DNA follows: TGCGCCAGCAGTGCCCCGGAGGGAGTGGCCGGGGAGCTGTTTTTT. Translation gives CASSAPEGVAGELFF.

The gene calls are TRBV7-8 and TRBJ2-3, with TRBD1 matching 8 bases. Germline loops: CDR1 SGHVS, CDR2 FQNEAQ. The ends lost 5 bases at V and 0 bases at J; junction bases unmatched: 13. This CDR3 spans 18 amino acids. In nucleotides, the CDR3 is TGTGCCAGCAGCCAGACAGGGGTATCGGTGCTCAGCACAGATACGCAGTATTTT. Translation gives CASSQTGVSVLSTDTQYF.

V usage is TRBV18 and J usage is TRBJ2-5; 12 bases match TRBD2. Germline loops: CDR1 KGHSH, CDR2 LQKENI. Losses at the gene ends were 6 bases for V and 4 bases for J; bases not matched to a gene: 3. This CDR3 is built from 14 residues. CDR3 protein: CASSPTSGGETQYF. CDR3 nucleotides: TGTGCCAGCTCCCCGACTAGCGGGGGAGAGACCCAGTACTTC. The full variable domain, its missing parts supplied by reference TRBV18 and TRBJ2-5, is NAGVMQNPRHLVRRRGQEARLRCSPMKGHSHVYWYRQLPEEGLKFMVYLQKENIIDESGMPKERFSAEFPKEGPSILRIQQVVRGDSAAYFCASSPTSGGETQYFGPGTRLLVL.

The V gene is TRBV28, the J gene TRBJ1-4; weak D call: TRBD1 (6 bases). Trimming removed 4 bases at V and 6 bases at J, with 15 bases between. Looked up from germline, CDR1 is MDHEN and CDR2 is SYDVKM. This CDR3 has 15 amino acids. Here the CDR3 reads CASSSRGGVDEKLFF. The CDR3 DNA reads as TGTGCCAGCAGTTCAAGGGGGGGGGTGGATGAAAAACTGTTTTTT.

This chain joins TRBV2 and TRBJ1-1; D is perhaps TRBD1 (6 bases). CDR3 length equals 14 residues. The V gene's germline CDR1 is SNHLY and CDR2 FYNNEI. The V end lost 6 bases, the J end lost 4 bases, and 15 bases lay between the germline ends. CDR3 region: CASRGTGRSTEAFF. In nucleotides, the CDR3 is TGTGCCAGCAGGGGAACAGGGCGGTCCACTGAAGCTTTCTTT.

For the CDR3, the DNA is TGTGCCAGCAGTAAGGACAGGGGAGACAATGAGCAGTTCTTC. Its translation is CASSKDRGDNEQFF. The gene calls are TRBV6-1 and TRBJ2-1, with 9 bases lining up with TRBD1. CDR1 and CDR2 from the germline V gene are MNHNS and SASEGT. The CDR3 spans 14 residues. The ends lost 5 bases at V and 5 bases at J; junction bases unmatched: 4.

This sequence joins TRBV18 and TRBJ2-7; 14 positions agree with TRBD2. The V gene end was trimmed by 6 bases and the J gene end by 5 bases; junction bases not matched to a gene: 6. The V gene's germline CDR1 is KGHSH and CDR2 LQKENI. CDR3 length: 15 amino acids. The CDR3, as DNA: TGTGCCAGCTCGGGGACTAGCGGGAGAATCGACGAGCAGTACTTC. This encodes CASSGTSGRIDEQYF.

The sample holds one count of this clone. The J gene is TRBJ2-1, the V gene TRBV6-5; 10 nucleotides align to TRBD1. The germline V gene has CDR1 MNHEY and CDR2 SVGAGI. Trimming cost V 7 bases and J 8 bases; bases outside gene matches: 8. The length of the CDR3 is 14 residues. The CDR3 spells CASIRDRGSYEQFF. In DNA, the CDR3 is TGTGCCAGCATAAGGGACAGGGGATCATATGAGCAGTTCTTC.